This record covers a single T cell receptor (beta chain). Documented time point: baseline pretreatment blood. The sample's treatment: 15 Gy SBRT to primary tumor, nephrectomy 4 weeks later. Clear cell pathology was present in this patient's renal cell carcinoma. The data derive from a study of radiation and T cells in renal cell carcinoma. Germline V lookup: CDR1 SQVTM, CDR2 ANQGSEA. This CDR3 is 15 amino acids long. The ends lost 1 base at V and 6 bases at J; junction bases unmatched: 8. Repertoires were generated with immunoSEQ multiplex PCR, while TCRdb's copy carries only in-frame clones and drops some. The repertoire holds roughly 100,000 clones, with over 75% as singletons.

The chain combines TRBV29-1 with TRBJ2-3, with 9 bases fitting TRBD2. This sequence was found in a man aged 60-69 years with renal cell carcinoma. Sequencing was performed on blood, taken from a patient whose treatment included radiotherapy and nephrectomy. As DNA, the CDR3 is TGCAGCGTTGAAGTGGGACTAGCTCTGGGGGATACGCAGTATTTT. Translating gives CSVEVGLALGDTQYF.